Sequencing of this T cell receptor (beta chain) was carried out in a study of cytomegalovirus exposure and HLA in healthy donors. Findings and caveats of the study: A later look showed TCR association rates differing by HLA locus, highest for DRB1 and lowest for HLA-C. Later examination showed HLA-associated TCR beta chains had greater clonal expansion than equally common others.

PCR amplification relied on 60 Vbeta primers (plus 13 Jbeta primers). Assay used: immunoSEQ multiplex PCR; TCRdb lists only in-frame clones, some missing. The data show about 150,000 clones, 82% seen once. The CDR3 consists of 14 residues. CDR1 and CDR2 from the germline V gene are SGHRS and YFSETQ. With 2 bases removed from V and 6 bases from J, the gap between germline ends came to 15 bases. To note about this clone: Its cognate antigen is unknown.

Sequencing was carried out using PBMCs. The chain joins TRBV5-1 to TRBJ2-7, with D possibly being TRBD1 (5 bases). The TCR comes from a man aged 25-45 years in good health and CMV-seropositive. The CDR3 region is CASSFGSGLGEQYF. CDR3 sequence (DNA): TGCGCCAGCAGCTTTGGGTCAGGGCTGGGCGAGCAGTACTTC.